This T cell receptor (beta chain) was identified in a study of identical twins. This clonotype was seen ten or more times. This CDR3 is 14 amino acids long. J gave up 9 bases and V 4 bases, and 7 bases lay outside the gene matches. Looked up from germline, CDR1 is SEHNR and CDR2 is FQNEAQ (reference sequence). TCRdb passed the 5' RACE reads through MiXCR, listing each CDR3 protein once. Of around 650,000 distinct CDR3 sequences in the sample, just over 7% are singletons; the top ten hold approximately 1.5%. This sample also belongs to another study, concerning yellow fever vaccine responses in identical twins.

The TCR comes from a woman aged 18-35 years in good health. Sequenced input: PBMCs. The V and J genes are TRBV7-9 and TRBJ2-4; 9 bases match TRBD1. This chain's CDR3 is CASSSRDRVGIQYF. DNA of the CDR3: TGTGCCAGCAGCTCTCGGGACAGGGTGGGCATTCAGTACTTC.